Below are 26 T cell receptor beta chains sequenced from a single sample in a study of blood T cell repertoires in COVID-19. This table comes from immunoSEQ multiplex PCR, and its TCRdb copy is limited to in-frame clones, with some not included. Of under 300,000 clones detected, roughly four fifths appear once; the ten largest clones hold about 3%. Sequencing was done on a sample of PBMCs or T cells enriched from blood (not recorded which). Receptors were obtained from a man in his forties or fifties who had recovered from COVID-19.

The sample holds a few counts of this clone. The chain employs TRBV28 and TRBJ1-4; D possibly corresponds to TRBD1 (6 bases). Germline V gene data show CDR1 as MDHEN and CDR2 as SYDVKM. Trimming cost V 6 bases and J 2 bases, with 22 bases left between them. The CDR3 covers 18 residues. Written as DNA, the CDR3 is TGTGCCAGCAGCCCCGCTTACAGGGTAGTTGAGACTAATGAAAAACTGTTTTTT. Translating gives CASSPAYRVVETNEKLFF.

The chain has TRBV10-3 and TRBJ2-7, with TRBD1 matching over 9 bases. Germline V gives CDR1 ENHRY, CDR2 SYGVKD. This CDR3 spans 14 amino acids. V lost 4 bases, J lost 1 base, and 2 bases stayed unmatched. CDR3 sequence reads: CAISGTGESYEQYF. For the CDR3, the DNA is TGTGCCATCAGTGGGACAGGGGAGTCCTACGAGCAGTACTTC.

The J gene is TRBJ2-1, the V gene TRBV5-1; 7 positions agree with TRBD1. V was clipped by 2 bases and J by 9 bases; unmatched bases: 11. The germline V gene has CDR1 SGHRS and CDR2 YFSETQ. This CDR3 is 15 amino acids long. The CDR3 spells CASSFSPTGVGEQFF. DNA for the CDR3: TGCGCCAGCAGCTTTTCACCTACAGGGGTGGGTGAGCAGTTCTTC.

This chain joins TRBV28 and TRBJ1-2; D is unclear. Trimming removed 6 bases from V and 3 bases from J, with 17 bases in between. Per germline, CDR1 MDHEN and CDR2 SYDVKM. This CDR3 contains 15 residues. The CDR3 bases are TGTGCCAGCAGATCTCCCGGGTCCGTGCACTATGGCTACACCTTC. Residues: CASRSPGSVHYGYTF.

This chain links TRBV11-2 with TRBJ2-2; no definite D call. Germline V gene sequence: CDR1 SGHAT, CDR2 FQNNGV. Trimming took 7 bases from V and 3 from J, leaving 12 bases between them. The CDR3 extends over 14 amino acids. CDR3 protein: CASTFRRDTGELFF. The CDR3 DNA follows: TGTGCCAGCACCTTCCGACGGGACACCGGGGAGCTGTTTTTT.

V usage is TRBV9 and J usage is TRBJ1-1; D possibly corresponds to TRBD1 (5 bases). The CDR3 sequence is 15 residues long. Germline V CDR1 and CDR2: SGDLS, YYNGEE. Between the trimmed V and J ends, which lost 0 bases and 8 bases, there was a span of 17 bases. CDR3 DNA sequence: TGTGCCAGCAGCGTAGCCCCACTCGACAGACAGGAAGCTTTCTTT. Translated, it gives CASSVAPLDRQEAFF. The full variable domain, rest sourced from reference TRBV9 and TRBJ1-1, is DSGVTQTPKHLITATGQRVTLRCSPRSGDLSVYWYQQSLDQGLQFLIQYYNGEERAKGNILERFSAQQFPDLHSELNLSSLELGDSALYFCASSVAPLDRQEAFFGQGTRLTVV.

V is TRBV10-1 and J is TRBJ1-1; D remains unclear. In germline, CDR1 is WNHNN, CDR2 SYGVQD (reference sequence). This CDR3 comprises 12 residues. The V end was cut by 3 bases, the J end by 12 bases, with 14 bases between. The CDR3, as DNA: TGCGCCAGCAGTGAACGGGCGGGTCGAACTTTCTTT. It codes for CASSERAGRTFF.

The CDR3, as DNA: TGTGCCAGCAGCTCTAGCGGGGGGGCGTACAATGAGCAGTTCTTC. Protein product: CASSSSGGAYNEQFF. This chain joins TRBV7-9 and TRBJ2-1, with 12 nucleotides matching TRBD2. Germline assignment: CDR1 SEHNR and CDR2 FQNEAQ (reference sequence). V gave up 4 bases and J gave up 4 bases; unmatched junction bases: 2. This CDR3 contains 15 residues.

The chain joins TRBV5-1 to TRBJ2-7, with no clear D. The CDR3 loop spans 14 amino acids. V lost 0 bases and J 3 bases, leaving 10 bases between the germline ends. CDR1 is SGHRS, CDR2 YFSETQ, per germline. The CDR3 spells CASSLDSPSYEQYF. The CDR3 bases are TGCGCCAGCAGCTTGGACAGTCCAAGCTACGAGCAGTACTTC. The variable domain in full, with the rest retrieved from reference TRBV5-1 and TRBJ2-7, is KAGVTQTPRYLIKTRGQQVTLSCSPISGHRSVSWYQQTPGQGLQFLFEYFSETQRNKGNFPGRFSGRQFSNSRSEMNVSTLELGDSALYLCASSLDSPSYEQYFGPGTRLTVT.

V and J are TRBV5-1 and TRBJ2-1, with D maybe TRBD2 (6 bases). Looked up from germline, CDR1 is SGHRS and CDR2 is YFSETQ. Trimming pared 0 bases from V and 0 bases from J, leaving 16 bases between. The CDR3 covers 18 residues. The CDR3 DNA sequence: TGCGCCAGCAGCTTGGGACTAGTCCCCCCCACCTCCTACAATGAGCAGTTCTTC. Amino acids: CASSLGLVPPTSYNEQFF.

The CDR3 is CASRTGVGTQNTEAFF. CDR3 DNA sequence: TGTGCCAGCAGAACTGGAGTAGGAACCCAGAACACTGAAGCTTTCTTT. The chain is built from TRBV7-2 and TRBJ1-1; D call uncertain. The CDR3 length is 16 residues. Germline V lookup: CDR1 SGHTA, CDR2 FQGNSA. V gave up 6 bases and J gave up 1 base, with 18 bases separating them.

CDR3 in DNA: TGTGCCAGCAGCTTGGTGCCCCAGGGATCCGAGCAGTACTTC. Translated: CASSLVPQGSEQYF. The V call is TRBV5-4, the J call TRBJ2-7; D is possibly TRBD1 (5 bases). There are 14 residues in the CDR3. Between the trimmed V and J ends, which lost 0 bases and 6 bases, there was a span of 13 bases. The V gene's germline CDR1 is SGHNT and CDR2 YYREEE (reference sequence).

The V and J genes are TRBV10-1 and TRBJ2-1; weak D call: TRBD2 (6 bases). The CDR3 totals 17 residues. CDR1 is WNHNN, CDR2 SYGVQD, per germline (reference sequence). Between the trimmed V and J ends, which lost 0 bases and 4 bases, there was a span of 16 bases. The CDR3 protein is CASSESPSNGGYNEQFF. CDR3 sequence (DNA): TGCGCCAGCAGTGAGTCTCCTTCTAACGGGGGTTACAATGAGCAGTTCTTC.

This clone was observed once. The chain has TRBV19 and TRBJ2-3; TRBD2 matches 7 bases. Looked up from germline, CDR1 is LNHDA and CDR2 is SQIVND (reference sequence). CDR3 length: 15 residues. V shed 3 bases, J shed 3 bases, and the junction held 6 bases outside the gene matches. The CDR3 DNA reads TGTGCCAGTAGTATCTGCGGGAGAGGGACAGATACGCAGTATTTT. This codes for CASSICGRGTDTQYF.

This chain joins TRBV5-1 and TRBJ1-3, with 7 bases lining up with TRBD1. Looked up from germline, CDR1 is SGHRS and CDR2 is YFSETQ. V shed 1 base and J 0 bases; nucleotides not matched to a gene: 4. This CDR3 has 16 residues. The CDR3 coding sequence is TGCGCCAGCAGCTTGACAGGGGCCAACTCTGGAAACACCATATATTTT. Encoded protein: CASSLTGANSGNTIYF.

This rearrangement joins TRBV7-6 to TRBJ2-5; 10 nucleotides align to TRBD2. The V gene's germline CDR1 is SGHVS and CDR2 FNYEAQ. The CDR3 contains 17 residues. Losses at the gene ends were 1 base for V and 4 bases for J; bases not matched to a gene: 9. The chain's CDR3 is CASSLGPAGGPGETQYF. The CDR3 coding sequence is TGTGCCAGCAGCTTAGGGCCAGCGGGAGGGCCGGGAGAGACCCAGTACTTC.

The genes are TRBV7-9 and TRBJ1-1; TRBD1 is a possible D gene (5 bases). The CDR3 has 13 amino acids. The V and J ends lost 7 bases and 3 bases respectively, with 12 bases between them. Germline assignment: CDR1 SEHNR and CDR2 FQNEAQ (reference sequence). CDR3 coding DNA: TGTGCCAGCACCTCCTGGGGGGACACTGAAGCTTTCTTT. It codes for CASTSWGDTEAFF.

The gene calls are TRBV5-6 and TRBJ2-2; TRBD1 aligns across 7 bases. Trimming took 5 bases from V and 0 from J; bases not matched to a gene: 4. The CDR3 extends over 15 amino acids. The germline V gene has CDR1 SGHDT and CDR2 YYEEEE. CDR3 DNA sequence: TGTGCCAGCAGTTGGGGGACAGCGAACACCGGGGAGCTGTTTTTT. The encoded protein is CASSWGTANTGELFF.

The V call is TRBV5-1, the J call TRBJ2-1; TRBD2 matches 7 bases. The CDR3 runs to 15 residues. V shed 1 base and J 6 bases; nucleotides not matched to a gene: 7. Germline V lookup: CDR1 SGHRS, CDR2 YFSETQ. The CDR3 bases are TGCGCCAGCAGCTTGAAGGGTCTAGCGGCCAATGAGCAGTTCTTC. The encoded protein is CASSLKGLAANEQFF.

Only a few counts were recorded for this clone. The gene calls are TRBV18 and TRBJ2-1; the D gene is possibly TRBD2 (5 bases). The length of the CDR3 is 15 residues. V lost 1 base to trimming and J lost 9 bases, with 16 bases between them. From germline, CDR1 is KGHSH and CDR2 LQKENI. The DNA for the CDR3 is TGTGCCAGCTCACCACTTAGTGGGAGTACTGGTGAGCAGTTCTTC. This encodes CASSPLSGSTGEQFF.

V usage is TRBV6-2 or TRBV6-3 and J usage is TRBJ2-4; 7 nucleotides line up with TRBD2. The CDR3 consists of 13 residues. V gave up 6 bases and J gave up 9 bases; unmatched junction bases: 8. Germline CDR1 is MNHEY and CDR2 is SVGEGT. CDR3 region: CASSPGGLSIQYF. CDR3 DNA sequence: TGTGCCAGCAGCCCGGGAGGTTTAAGCATTCAGTACTTC.

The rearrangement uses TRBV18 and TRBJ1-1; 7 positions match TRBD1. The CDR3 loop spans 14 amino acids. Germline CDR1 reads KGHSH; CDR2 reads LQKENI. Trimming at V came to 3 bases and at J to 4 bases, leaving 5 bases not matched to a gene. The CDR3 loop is CASSPQSGGTEAFF. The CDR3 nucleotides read TGTGCCAGCTCACCGCAATCAGGGGGCACTGAAGCTTTCTTT. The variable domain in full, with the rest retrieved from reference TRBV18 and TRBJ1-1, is NAGVMQNPRHLVRRRGQEARLRCSPMKGHSHVYWYRQLPEEGLKFMVYLQKENIIDESGMPKERFSAEFPKEGPSILRIQQVVRGDSAAYFCASSPQSGGTEAFFGQGTRLTVV.

CDR3 region: CASSQDMPGLGSPLHF. The CDR3 DNA reads TGTGCCAGCAGCCAAGATATGCCAGGGTTGGGATCACCCCTCCACTTT. The gene calls are TRBV3-1 (or the pseudogene TRBV3-2) and TRBJ1-6; tentative D call: TRBD1 (5 bases). Germline loops: CDR1 LGHDT, CDR2 YNNKEL (reference sequence). CDR3 length: 16 residues. Trimming stripped 0 bases from V and 10 bases from J, with 16 bases between.

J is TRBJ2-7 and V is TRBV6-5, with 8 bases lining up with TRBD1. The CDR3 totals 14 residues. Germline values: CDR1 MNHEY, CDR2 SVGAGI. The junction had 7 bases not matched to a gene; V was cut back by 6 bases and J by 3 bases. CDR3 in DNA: TGTGCCAGCAGCCTAGACAGGGGAAGCTACGAGCAGTACTTC. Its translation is CASSLDRGSYEQYF.

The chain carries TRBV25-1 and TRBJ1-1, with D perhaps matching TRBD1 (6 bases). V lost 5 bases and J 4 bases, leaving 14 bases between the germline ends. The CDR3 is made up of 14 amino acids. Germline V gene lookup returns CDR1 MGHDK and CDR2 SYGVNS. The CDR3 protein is CASSPARGGTEAFF. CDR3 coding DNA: TGTGCCAGCAGTCCGGCCAGGGGCGGCACTGAAGCTTTCTTT.

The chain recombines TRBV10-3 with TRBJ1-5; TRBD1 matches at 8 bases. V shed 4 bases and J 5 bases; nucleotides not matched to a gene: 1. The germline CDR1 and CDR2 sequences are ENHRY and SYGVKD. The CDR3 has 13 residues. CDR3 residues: CAISATGDQPQHF. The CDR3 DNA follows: TGTGCCATCAGTGCGACAGGGGATCAGCCCCAGCATTTT.